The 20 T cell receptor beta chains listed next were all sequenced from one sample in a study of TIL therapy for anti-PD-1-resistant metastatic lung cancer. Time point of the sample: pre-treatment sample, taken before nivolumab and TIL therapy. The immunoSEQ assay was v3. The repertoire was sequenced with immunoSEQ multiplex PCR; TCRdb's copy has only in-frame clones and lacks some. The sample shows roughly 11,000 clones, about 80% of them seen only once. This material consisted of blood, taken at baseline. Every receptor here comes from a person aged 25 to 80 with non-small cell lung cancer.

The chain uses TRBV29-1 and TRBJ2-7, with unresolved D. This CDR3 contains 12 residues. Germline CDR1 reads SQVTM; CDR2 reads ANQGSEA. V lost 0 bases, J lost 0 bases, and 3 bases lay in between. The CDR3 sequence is CSVEEDSYEQYF. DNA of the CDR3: TGCAGCGTTGAAGAGGACTCCTACGAGCAGTACTTC.

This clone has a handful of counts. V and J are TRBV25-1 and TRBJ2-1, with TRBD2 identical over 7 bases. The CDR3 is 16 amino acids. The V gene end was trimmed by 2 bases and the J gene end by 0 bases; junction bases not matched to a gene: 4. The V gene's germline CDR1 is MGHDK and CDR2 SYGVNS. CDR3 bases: TGTGCCAGCAGTGAACTCGGGAGGAGCTCCTACAATGAGCAGTTCTTC. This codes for CASSELGRSSYNEQFF.

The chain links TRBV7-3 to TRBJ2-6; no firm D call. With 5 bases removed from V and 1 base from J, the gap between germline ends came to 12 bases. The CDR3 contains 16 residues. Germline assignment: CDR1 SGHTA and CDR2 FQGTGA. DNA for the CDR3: TGTGCCAGCAGCAACGATCGGGTATCTGGGGCCAACGTCCTGACTTTC. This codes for CASSNDRVSGANVLTF. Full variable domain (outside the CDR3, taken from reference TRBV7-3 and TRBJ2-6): GAGVSQTPSNKVTEKGKYVELRCDPISGHTALYWYRQSLGQGPEFLIYFQGTGAADDSGLPNDRFFAVRPEGSVSTLKIQRTERGDSAVYLCASSNDRVSGANVLTFGAGSRLTVL.

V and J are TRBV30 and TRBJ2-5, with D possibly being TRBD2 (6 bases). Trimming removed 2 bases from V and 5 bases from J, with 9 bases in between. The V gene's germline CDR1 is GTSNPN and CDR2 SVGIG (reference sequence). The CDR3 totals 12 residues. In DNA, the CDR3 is TGTGCCTGGAGTCTCGGGGGTGAGACCCAGTACTTC. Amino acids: CAWSLGGETQYF.

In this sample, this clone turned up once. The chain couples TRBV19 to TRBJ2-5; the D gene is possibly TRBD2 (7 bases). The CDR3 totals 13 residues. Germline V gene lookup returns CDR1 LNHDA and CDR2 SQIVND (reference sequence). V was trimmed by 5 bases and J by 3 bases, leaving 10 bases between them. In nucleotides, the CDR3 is TGTGCCAGTAGTCAGGGGAGGGAAGAGACCCAGTACTTC. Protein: CASSQGREETQYF.

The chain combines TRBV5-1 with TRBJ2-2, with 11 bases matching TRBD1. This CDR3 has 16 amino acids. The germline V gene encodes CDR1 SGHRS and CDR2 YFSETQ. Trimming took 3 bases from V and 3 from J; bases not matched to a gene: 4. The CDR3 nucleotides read TGCGCCAGCAGCTCCCCGGGACAGGGGGACACCGGGGAGCTGTTTTTT. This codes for CASSSPGQGDTGELFF.

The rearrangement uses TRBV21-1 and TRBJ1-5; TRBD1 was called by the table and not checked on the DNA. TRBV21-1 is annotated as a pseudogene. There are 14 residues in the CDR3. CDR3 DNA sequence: TGTGCCAGCAGCTCGGGGACAGCTCGTGGGCCCCAGCATTTT. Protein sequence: CASSSGTARGPQHF.

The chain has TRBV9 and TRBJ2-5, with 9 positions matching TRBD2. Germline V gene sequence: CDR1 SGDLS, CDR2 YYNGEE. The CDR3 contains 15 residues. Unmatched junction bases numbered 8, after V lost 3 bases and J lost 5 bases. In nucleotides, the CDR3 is TGTGCCAGCAGCGGAGCGGGAGGCCGGGTGGAGACCCAGTACTTC. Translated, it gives CASSGAGGRVETQYF.

The CDR3 coding sequence is TGTGCCAGCAGCCAAGTGGAAGAGACCCAGTACTTC. Amino acid sequence: CASSQVEETQYF. V usage is TRBV4-2 and J usage is TRBJ2-5; the D is unclear. The CDR3 totals 12 residues. Germline lookup yields CDR1 LGHNA and CDR2 YNFKEQ. With 1 base removed from V and 3 bases from J, the gap between germline ends came to 3 bases.

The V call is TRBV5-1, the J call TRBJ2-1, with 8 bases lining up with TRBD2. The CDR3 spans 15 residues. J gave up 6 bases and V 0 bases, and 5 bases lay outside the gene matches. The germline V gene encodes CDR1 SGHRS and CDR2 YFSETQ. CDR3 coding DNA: TGCGCCAGCAGCTTGGCGGCTAGCGGGTCCAATGAGCAGTTCTTC. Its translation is CASSLAASGSNEQFF.

The chain's CDR3 is CAWTREGANWGGYTF. CDR3 coding DNA: TGTGCCTGGACCCGGGAGGGGGCTAACTGGGGAGGCTACACCTTC. The rearrangement links TRBV30 to TRBJ1-2; TRBD1 matches 7 bases. The CDR3 runs to 15 residues. Trimming at V came to 4 bases and at J to 8 bases, leaving 16 bases not matched to a gene. Germline V gene sequence: CDR1 GTSNPN, CDR2 SVGIG (reference sequence).

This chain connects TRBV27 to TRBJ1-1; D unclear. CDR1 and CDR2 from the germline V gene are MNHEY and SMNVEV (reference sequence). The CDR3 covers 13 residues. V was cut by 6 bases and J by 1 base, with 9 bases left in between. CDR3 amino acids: CASSPWRNTEAFF. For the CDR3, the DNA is TGTGCCAGCAGCCCATGGAGGAACACTGAAGCTTTCTTT.

CDR3 in DNA: TGTGCCAGCAGCTTAATGGGGACTGGAAACACCATATATTTT. It translates to CASSLMGTGNTIYF. The J gene is TRBJ1-3, the V gene TRBV7-9; the D is unclear. Germline V CDR1 and CDR2: SEHNR, FQNEAQ (reference sequence). CDR3 length equals 14 residues. V dropped 2 bases and J dropped 2 bases, with 7 bases sitting between them.

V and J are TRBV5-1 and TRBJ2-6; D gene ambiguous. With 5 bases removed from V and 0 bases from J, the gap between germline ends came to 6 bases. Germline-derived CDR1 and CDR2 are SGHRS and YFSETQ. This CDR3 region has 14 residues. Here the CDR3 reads CASRHISGANVLTF. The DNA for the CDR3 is TGCGCCAGCAGACACATCTCTGGGGCCAACGTCCTGACTTTC.

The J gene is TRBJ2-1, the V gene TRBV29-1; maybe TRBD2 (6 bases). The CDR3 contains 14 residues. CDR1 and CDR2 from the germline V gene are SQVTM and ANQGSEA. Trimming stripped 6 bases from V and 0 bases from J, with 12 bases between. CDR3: CSVVSGSSYNEQFF. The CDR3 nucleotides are TGCAGCGTCGTATCCGGGAGCTCCTACAATGAGCAGTTCTTC.

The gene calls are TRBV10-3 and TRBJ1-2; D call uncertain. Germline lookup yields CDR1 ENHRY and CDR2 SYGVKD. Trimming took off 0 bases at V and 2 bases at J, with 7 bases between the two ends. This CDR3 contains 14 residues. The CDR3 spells CAISESEVNYGYTF. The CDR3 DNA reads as TGTGCCATCAGTGAGTCGGAGGTAAACTATGGCTACACCTTC.

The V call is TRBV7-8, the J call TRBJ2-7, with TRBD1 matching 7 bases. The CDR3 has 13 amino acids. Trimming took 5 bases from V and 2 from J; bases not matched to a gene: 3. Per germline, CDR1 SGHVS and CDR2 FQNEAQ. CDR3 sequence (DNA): TGTGCCAGCAGCGAAGGACAGGCCTACGAGCAGTACTTC. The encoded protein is CASSEGQAYEQYF.

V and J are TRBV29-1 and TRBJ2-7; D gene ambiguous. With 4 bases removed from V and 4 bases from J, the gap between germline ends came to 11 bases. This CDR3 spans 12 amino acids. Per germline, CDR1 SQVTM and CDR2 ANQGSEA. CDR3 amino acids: CSVGEGSYEQYF. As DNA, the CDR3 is TGCAGCGTTGGCGAAGGATCATACGAGCAGTACTTC.

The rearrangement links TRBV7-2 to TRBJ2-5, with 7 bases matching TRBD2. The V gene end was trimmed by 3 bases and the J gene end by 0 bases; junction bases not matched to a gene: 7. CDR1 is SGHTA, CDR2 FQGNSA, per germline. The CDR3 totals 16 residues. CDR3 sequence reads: CASSFVGGMDQETQYF. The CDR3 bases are TGTGCCAGCAGCTTCGTGGGAGGGATGGACCAAGAGACCCAGTACTTC.

The CDR3 loop is CAISESGGSGANVLTF. DNA for the CDR3: TGTGCCATCAGTGAGTCAGGGGGCTCTGGGGCCAACGTCCTGACTTTC. The rearrangement links TRBV10-3 to TRBJ2-6, with D tentatively TRBD1 (6 bases). In germline, CDR1 is ENHRY, CDR2 SYGVKD. V was trimmed by 0 bases and J by 0 bases, leaving 6 bases between them. The CDR3 loop spans 16 amino acids.